These 14 T cell receptor beta chains came from one sample sequenced in a study of T cell responses to AZD1222 COVID-19 vaccine. Measured with immunoSEQ multiplex PCR; TCRdb has only the in-frame clones, and not every one. The data hold 150,000 to 200,000 clones, with around 89% observed a single time. This material consisted of peripheral blood, taken 28 days after the second AZD1222 dose. These TCRs come from an adult who received the AZD1222 COVID-19 vaccine.

The chain recombines TRBV6-5 with TRBJ2-5; D could derive from TRBD1 or TRBD2 (5 bases each). There are 14 residues in the CDR3. The V end was cut by 5 bases, the J end by 4 bases, with 14 bases between. The germline CDR1 and CDR2 sequences are MNHEY and SVGAGI. CDR3 DNA: TGTGCCAGCAGTACCCCCGGGACGGGAGAGACCCAGTACTTC. Translating it yields CASSTPGTGETQYF.

V gene TRBV9 combines with J gene TRBJ2-2; TRBD1 aligns across 9 bases. The CDR3 loop spans 15 amino acids. Germline CDR1 and CDR2: SGDLS and YYNGEE. V was clipped by 2 bases and J by 7 bases; unmatched bases: 6. CDR3 DNA: TGTGCCAGCAGCGTCAGGACAGGGGACATCGGGGAGCTGTTTTTT. Amino acids: CASSVRTGDIGELFF.

This chain links TRBV28 with TRBJ2-1; 8 bases line up with TRBD1. CDR3 length: 16 residues. The V and J ends lost 5 bases and 4 bases, in that order; junction bases with no gene match: 10. The V gene's germline CDR1 is MDHEN and CDR2 SYDVKM. The DNA for the CDR3 is TGTGCCAGCAGTCCAAGTACAGGGGGGATGTACAATGAGCAGTTCTTC. It translates to CASSPSTGGMYNEQFF.

This clone was seen only once. CDR3 loop: CASTHGRGGHQETQYF. For the CDR3, the DNA is TGTGCCAGCACCCACGGGAGAGGGGGCCACCAAGAGACCCAGTACTTC. The chain carries TRBV21-1 and TRBJ2-5; the table's D call of TRBD1 was not tested on the DNA. TRBV21-1 is a known pseudogene. The CDR3 contains 16 residues.

This clone has just one count. CDR3 sequence (DNA): TGTGCCAGCAGCCCTCGGACAGGGGTCTACAATGAGCAGTTCTTC. Translation gives CASSPRTGVYNEQFF. The genes are TRBV7-9 and TRBJ2-1; 9 bases are a match to TRBD1. The germline V gene encodes CDR1 SEHNR and CDR2 FQNEAQ (reference sequence). V was pared by 5 bases and J by 3 bases, with 5 bases of the junction left unmatched. The CDR3 has 15 amino acids.

This sequence joins TRBV5-5 and TRBJ2-1, with 10 bases that match TRBD2. Trimming cost V 4 bases and J 12 bases; bases outside gene matches: 10. Germline V CDR1 and CDR2: SGHKS, YYEKEE (reference sequence). This CDR3 contains 14 residues. The CDR3 DNA follows: TGTGCCAGCAGCCCGACTAGCGGGCCCCTCAGGCAGTTCTTC. Its protein product is CASSPTSGPLRQFF.

This rearrangement joins TRBV28 to TRBJ1-5, with no clear D. The ends were cut back, 5 bases at V and 6 bases at J, with 14 bases in the middle. The CDR3 spans 14 residues. Germline-derived CDR1 and CDR2 are MDHEN and SYDVKM. The CDR3 loop is CASSPTWEGQPQHF. The CDR3 nucleotides read TGTGCCAGCAGTCCCACGTGGGAAGGTCAGCCCCAGCATTTT.

This clone was counted a few times. The chain uses TRBV24-1 and TRBJ2-1; no clear D. Per the germline V gene, CDR1 is KGHDR and CDR2 is SFDVKD. The CDR3 spans 9 residues. V was pared by 8 bases and J by 8 bases, with 3 bases between. Written as DNA, the CDR3 is TGTGCCACCACGGATGAGCAGTTCTTC. Protein: CATTDEQFF.

The table lists this clone with a few counts. The chain joins TRBV14 to TRBJ1-4, with a tentative D call TRBD1 (5 bases). The CDR3 spans 13 residues. Germline-derived CDR1 and CDR2 are SGHDN and FVKESK. Trimming removed 4 bases from V and 4 bases from J, with 7 bases in between. CDR3 protein: CASSRGINEKLFF. CDR3 sequence (DNA): TGTGCCAGCAGCCGGGGCATTAATGAAAAACTGTTTTTT. The whole variable domain, filled in from reference TRBV14 and TRBJ1-4, reads EAGVTQFPSHSVIEKGQTVTLRCDPISGHDNLYWYRRVMGKEIKFLLHFVKESKQDESGMPNNRFLAERTGGTYSTLKVQPAELEDSGVYFCASSRGINEKLFFGSGTQLSVL.

The V and J genes are TRBV29-1 and TRBJ1-1; D not resolved. V lost 7 bases and J 8 bases, leaving 17 bases between the germline ends. CDR3 size: 12 residues. CDR1 is SQVTM, CDR2 ANQGSEA, per germline. CDR3 sequence: CSALGVDREAFF. In DNA, the CDR3 is TGCAGCGCTCTCGGGGTCGATCGGGAAGCTTTCTTT.

The chain links TRBV14 to TRBJ2-2, with 9 bases fitting TRBD2. The CDR3 sequence is 14 residues long. Trimming cost V 8 bases and J 2 bases; bases outside gene matches: 3. The germline V gene encodes CDR1 SGHDN and CDR2 FVKESK. CDR3 DNA: TGTGCCAGCCGGCTAGCGGGAAACACCGGGGAGCTGTTTTTT. Translating it yields CASRLAGNTGELFF.

The rearrangement joins TRBV7-2 to TRBJ2-5, with 7 bases matching TRBD1. Germline CDR1 SGHTA, CDR2 FQGNSA. The CDR3 extends over 15 amino acids. V dropped 2 bases and J dropped 7; count of bases not matched to a gene: 10. The CDR3: CASSLRATGAGTQYF. The CDR3 nucleotides read TGTGCCAGCAGCTTAAGAGCAACAGGGGCAGGGACCCAGTACTTC. The full variable domain, in which reference TRBV7-2 and TRBJ2-5 provide the parts outside the CDR3, is GAGVSQSPSNKVTEKGKDVELRCDPISGHTALYWYRQSLGQGLEFLIYFQGNSAPDKSGLPSDRFSAERTGGSVSTLTIQRTQQEDSAVYLCASSLRATGAGTQYFGPGTRLLVL.

The genes are TRBV7-3 and TRBJ1-1; D is possibly TRBD1 (5 bases). This CDR3 spans 14 amino acids. CDR1 is SGHTA, CDR2 FQGTGA, per germline. Deletions cut 6 bases from V and 14 bases from J, with 25 bases between. The CDR3 loop is CASSFGAPGQWSFF. The CDR3 coding sequence is TGTGCCAGCAGTTTCGGGGCCCCCGGTCAATGGTCCTTCTTT.

As for this clone: One junction end disagrees with the germline gene, perhaps due to a read error. The chain couples TRBV27 to TRBJ2-3; 9 bases line up with TRBD1. The CDR3 consists of 17 residues. Germline lookup yields CDR1 MNHEY and CDR2 SMNVEV (reference sequence). The CDR3 sequence is CASSLTSDRGRHRYAVF. The CDR3 bases are TGTGCCAGCAGCCTTACTTCGGACAGGGGAAGGCACAGATACGCAGTATTT.